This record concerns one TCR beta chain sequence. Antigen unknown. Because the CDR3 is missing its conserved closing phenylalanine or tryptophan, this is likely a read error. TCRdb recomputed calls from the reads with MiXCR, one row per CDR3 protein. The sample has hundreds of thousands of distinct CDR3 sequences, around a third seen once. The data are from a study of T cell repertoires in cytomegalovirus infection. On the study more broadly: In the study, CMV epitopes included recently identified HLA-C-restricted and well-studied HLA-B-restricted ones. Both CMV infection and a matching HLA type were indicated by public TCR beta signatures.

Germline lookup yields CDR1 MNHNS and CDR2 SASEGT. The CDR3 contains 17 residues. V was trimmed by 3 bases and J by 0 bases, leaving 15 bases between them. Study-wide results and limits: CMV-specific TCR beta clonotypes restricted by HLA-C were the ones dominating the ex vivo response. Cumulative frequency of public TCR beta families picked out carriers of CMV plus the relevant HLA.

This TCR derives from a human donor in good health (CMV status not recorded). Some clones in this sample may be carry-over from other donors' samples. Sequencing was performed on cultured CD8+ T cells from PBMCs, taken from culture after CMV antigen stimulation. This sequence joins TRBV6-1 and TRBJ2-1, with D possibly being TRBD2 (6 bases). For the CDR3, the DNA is TGTGCCAGCAGTGACCATGCCGGGACTTCCTCCTACAATGAGCAGTTCCTC. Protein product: CASSDHAGTSSYNEQFL.